This T cell receptor beta chain stems from a study of response to subunit inactivated influenza vaccine. Points from the study as a whole: The authors suggested that few new T cells are recruited per seasonal influenza vaccination.

From the RT-PCR reads, TCRdb called clonotypes with MiXCR, one entry per CDR3 protein. The table records approximately 700,000 distinct CDR3 sequences, around 13% of them present only once. V shed 6 bases and J 5 bases; nucleotides not matched to a gene: 9. Germline V gene sequence: CDR1 LGHNA, CDR2 YNFKEQ. This CDR3 is 15 amino acids long. This clonotype occurred a few times. Its antigen remains unidentified. This sequence joins TRBV4-2 and TRBJ2-5; 10 nucleotides line up with TRBD2. The sequence derives from a man aged 50-59 years who received an inactivated influenza vaccine. Sequenced here: PBMCs from blood, sampled around two weeks before vaccination. In DNA, the CDR3 is TGTGCCAGCAGTCAGAAGCGGGGGGGCCCGGAGACCCAGTACTTC. Its translation: CASSQKRGGPETQYF.